This TCR beta chain was observed in a study of blood T cell repertoires in COVID-19. Study at large: Material from acute and convalescent COVID-19 was sourced from the United States, Italy and Spain.

The CDR3 runs to 17 residues. CDR1 is SGHAT, CDR2 FQNNGV, per germline. Trimming removed 0 bases from V and 2 bases from J; junction bases left unmatched: 9. Profiled with immunoSEQ multiplex PCR; TCRdb holds only in-frame clones, not every one. The data show roughly 220,000 clones, about 86% seen once. This chain uses TRBV11-2 with TRBJ2-7; TRBD2 agrees at 8 bases. Sequencing used PBMCs or T cells enriched from blood (not recorded which). This clonotype was sampled from a woman between 40 and 55 years old with acute COVID-19. CDR3 sequence reads: CASSLDFSGLGTYEQYF. CDR3 sequence (DNA): TGTGCCAGCAGCTTAGATTTTTCGGGACTAGGGACCTACGAGCAGTACTTC.